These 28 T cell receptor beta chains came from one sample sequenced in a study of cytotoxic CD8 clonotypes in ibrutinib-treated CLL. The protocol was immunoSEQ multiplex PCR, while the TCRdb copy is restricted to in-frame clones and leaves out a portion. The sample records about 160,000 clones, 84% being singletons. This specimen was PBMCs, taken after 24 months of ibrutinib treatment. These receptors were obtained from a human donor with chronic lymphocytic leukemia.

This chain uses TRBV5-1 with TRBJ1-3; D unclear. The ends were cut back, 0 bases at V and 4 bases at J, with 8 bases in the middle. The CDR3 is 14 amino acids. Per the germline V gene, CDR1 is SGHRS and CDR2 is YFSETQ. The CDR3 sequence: CASSLDLGGNTIYF. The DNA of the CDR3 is TGCGCCAGCAGCTTGGATCTGGGAGGAAACACCATATATTTT.

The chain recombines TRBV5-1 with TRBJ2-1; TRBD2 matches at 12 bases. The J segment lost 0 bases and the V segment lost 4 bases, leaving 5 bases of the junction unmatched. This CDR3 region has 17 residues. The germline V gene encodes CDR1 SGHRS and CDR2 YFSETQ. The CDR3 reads CASSATSGGLSYNEQFF. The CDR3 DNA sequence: TGCGCCAGCAGCGCCACTAGCGGGGGGCTCTCCTACAATGAGCAGTTCTTC.

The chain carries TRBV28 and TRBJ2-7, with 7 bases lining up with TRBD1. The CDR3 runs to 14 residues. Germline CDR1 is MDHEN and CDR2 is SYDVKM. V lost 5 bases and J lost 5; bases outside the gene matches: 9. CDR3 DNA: TGTGCCAGCAGTCCCAGGGGGTCGAAGAACGAGCAGTACTTC. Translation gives CASSPRGSKNEQYF.

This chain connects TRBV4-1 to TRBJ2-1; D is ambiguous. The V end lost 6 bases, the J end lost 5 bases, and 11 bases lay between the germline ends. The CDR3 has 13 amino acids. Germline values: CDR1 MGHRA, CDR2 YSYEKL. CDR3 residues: CASSLGQNNEQFF. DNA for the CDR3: TGCGCCAGCAGTCTAGGCCAGAACAATGAGCAGTTCTTC.

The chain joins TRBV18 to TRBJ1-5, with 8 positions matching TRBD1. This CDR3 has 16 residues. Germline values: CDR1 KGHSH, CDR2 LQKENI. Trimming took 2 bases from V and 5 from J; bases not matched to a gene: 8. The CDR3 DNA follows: TGTGCCAGCTCACCAAGCGCAGGGGGCCTCTATCAGCCCCAGCATTTT. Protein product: CASSPSAGGLYQPQHF. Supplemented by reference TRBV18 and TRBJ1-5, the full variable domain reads NAGVMQNPRHLVRRRGQEARLRCSPMKGHSHVYWYRQLPEEGLKFMVYLQKENIIDESGMPKERFSAEFPKEGPSILRIQQVVRGDSAAYFCASSPSAGGLYQPQHFGDGTRLSIL.

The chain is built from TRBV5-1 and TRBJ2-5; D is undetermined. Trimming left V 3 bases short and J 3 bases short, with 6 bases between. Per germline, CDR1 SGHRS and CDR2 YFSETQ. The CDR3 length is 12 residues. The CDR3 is CASSSPEETQYF. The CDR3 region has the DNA TGCGCCAGCAGCTCGCCAGAAGAGACCCAGTACTTC.

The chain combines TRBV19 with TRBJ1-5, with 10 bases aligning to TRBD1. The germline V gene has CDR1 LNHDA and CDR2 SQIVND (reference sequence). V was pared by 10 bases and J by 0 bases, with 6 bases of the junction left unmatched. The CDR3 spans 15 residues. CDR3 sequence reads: CATQDRGYSNQPQHF. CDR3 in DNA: TGTGCCACCCAGGACAGGGGGTATAGCAATCAGCCCCAGCATTTT.

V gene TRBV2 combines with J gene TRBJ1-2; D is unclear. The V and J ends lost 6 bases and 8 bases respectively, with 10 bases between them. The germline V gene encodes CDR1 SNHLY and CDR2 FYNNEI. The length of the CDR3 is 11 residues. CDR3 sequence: CASSSPPGYTF. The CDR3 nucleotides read TGTGCCAGCAGCTCCCCCCCGGGCTACACCTTC.

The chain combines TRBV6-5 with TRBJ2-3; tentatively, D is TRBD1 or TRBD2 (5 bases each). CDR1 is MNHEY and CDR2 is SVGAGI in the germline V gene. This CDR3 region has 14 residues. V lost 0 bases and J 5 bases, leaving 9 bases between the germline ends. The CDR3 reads CASSYSEGRDTQYF. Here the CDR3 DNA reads TGTGCCAGCAGTTACTCTGAGGGGAGAGATACGCAGTATTTT.

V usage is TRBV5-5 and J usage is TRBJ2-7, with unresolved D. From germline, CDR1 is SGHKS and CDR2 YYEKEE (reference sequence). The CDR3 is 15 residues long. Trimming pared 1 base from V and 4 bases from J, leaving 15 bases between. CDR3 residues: CASSLSTSPQYEQYF. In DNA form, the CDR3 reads TGTGCCAGCAGCTTGTCTACTTCCCCACAGTACGAGCAGTACTTC.

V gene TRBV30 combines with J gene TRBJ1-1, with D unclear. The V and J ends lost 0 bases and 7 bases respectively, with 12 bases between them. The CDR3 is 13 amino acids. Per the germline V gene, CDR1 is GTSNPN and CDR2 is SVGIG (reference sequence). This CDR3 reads CAWSVRNGVEAFF. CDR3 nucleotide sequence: TGTGCCTGGAGTGTAAGAAACGGAGTTGAAGCTTTCTTT.

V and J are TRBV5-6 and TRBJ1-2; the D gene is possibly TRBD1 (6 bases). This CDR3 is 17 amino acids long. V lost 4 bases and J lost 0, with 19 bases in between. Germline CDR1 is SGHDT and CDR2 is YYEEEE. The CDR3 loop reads CASSPNIRGRTNYGYTF. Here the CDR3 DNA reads TGTGCCAGCAGCCCAAATATCAGGGGTAGGACTAACTATGGCTACACCTTC.

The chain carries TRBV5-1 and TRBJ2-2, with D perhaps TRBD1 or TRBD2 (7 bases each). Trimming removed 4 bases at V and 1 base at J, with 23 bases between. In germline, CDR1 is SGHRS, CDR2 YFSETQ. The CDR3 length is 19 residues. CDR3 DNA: TGCGCCAGCAGCCCTTTCAGGGGGACAGCGGGAAGGAACACCGGGGAGCTGTTTTTT. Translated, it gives CASSPFRGTAGRNTGELFF.

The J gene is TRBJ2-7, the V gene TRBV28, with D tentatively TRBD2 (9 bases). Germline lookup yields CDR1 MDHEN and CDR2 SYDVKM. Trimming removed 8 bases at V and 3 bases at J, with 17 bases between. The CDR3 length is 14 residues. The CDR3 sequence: CASAGGTGFYEQYF. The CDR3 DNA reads TGTGCCAGCGCGGGGGGGACAGGTTTCTACGAGCAGTACTTC.

CDR3 DNA: TGTGCCTGGAGTGCTCCAGGAGTGGCGAACACCGGGGAGCTGTTTTTT. Translation: CAWSAPGVANTGELFF. The rearrangement links TRBV30 to TRBJ2-2; D is uncertain. The CDR3 has 16 residues. CDR1 is GTSNPN and CDR2 is SVGIG in the germline V gene (reference sequence). V was pared by 1 base and J by 0 bases, with 12 bases between.

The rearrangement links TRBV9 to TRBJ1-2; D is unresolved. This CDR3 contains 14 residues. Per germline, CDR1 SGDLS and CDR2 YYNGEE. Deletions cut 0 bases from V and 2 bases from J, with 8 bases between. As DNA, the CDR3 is TGTGCCAGCAGCGTAGCCAGGTTGAACTATGGCTACACCTTC. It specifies CASSVARLNYGYTF. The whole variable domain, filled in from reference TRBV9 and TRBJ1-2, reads DSGVTQTPKHLITATGQRVTLRCSPRSGDLSVYWYQQSLDQGLQFLIQYYNGEERAKGNILERFSAQQFPDLHSELNLSSLELGDSALYFCASSVARLNYGYTFGSGTRLTVV.

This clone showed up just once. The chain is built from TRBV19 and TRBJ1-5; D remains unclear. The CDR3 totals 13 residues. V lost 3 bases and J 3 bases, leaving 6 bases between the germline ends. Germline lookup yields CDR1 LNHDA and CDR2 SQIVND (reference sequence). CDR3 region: CASSMADNQPQHF. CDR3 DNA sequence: TGTGCCAGTAGTATGGCGGACAATCAGCCCCAGCATTTT. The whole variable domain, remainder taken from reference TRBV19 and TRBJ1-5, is DGGITQSPKYLFRKEGQNVTLSCEQNLNHDAMYWYRQDPGQGLRLIYYSQIVNDFQKGDIAEGYSVSREKKESFPLTVTSAQKNPTAFYLCASSMADNQPQHFGDGTRLSIL.

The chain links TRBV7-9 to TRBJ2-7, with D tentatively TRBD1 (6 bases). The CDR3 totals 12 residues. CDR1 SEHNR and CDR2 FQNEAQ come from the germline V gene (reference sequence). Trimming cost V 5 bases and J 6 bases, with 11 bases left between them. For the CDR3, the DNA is TGTGCCAGCAGCCCTCAGGGGTTCGAGCAGTACTTC. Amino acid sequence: CASSPQGFEQYF.

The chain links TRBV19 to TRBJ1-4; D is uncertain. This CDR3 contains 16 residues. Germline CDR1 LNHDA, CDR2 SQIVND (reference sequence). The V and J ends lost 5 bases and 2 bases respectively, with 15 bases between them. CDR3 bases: TGTGCCAGTAGTGGCCGCGGGTTGGCTACTAATGAAAAACTGTTTTTT. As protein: CASSGRGLATNEKLFF.

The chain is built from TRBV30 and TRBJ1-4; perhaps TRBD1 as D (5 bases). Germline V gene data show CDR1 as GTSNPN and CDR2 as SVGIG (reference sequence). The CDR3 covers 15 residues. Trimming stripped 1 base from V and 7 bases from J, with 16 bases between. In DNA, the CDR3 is TGTGCCTGGAGTGCCCCAGTTGGGGGAGGTGAAAAACTGTTTTTT. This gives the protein CAWSAPVGGGEKLFF.

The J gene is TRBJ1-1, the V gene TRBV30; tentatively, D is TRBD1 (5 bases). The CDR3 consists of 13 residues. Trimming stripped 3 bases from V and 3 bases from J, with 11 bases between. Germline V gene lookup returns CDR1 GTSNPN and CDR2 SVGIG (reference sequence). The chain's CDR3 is CAWSEGSHTEAFF. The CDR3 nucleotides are TGTGCCTGGAGCGAGGGGAGCCACACTGAAGCTTTCTTT.

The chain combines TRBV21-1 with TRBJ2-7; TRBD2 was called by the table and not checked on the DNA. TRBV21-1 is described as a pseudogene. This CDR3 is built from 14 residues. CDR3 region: CASSPLAGPYEQYF. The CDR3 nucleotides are TGTGCCAGCAGCCCCCTAGCGGGTCCCTACGAGCAGTACTTC.

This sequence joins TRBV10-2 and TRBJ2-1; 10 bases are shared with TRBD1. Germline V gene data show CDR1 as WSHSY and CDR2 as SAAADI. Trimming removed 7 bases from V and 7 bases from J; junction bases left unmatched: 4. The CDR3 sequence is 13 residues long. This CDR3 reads CASTSDRGNEQFF. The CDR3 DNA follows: TGCGCCAGCACCTCGGACAGGGGGAATGAGCAGTTCTTC.

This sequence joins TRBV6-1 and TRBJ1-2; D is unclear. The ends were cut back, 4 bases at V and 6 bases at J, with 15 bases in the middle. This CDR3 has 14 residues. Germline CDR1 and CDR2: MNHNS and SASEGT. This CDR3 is CASSGRVRENGYTF. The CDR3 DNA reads TGTGCCAGCAGTGGTAGGGTACGGGAAAATGGCTACACCTTC.

CDR3 amino acids: CAWGLYRGGTGELFF. CDR3 DNA: TGTGCCTGGGGGCTTTATAGGGGAGGCACCGGGGAGCTGTTTTTT. This chain connects TRBV30 to TRBJ2-2, with D possibly TRBD2 on 6 matching bases. Germline assignment: CDR1 GTSNPN and CDR2 SVGIG (reference sequence). The CDR3 extends over 15 amino acids. Trimming took 5 bases from V and 4 from J, leaving 17 bases between them.

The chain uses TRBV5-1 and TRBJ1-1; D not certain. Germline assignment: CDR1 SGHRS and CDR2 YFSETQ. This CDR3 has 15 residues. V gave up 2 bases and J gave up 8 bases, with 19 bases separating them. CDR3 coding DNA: TGCGCCAGCAGCTTTTCTGCAAGGCCGGAAGCGGAAGCTTTCTTT. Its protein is CASSFSARPEAEAFF.

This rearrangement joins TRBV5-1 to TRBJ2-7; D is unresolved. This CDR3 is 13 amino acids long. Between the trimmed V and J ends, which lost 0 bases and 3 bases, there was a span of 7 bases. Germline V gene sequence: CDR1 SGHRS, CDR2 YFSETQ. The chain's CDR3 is CASSLEDGYEQYF. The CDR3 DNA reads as TGCGCCAGCAGCTTGGAAGATGGCTACGAGCAGTACTTC.

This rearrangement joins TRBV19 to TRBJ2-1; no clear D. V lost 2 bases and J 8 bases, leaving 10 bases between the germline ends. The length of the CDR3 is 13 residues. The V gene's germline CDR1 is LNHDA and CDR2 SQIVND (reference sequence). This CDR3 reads CASSINFPYEQFF. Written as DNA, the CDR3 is TGTGCCAGTAGTATAAACTTTCCTTATGAGCAGTTCTTC.